This T cell receptor (beta chain) was identified during a study of blood T cell dynamics during melanoma immunotherapy. Study outcomes and limitations: At W3, later disease-control patients showed bifurcated PBMC repertoire changes, unlike progressors.

Profiling relied on immunoSEQ multiplex PCR, and the TCRdb table lists in-frame clones only, not all of them. The sample carries about 12,000 clones, roughly 88% recorded once. This CDR3 has 13 amino acids. Germline-derived CDR1 and CDR2 are LNHDA and SQIVND (reference sequence). V lost 3 bases, J lost 5 bases, and 11 bases lay in between. Time point reported: week 3, after first cycle of checkpoint inhibitor. The count of this clone is one. The target antigen is unknown. The chain couples TRBV19 to TRBJ2-7; D perhaps matches TRBD2 (6 bases). This TCR came from a human donor with melanoma. The sequencing here drew on blood, taken from a patient treated with checkpoint blockade. CDR3 sequence reads: CASSIGGGNEQYF. In DNA form, the CDR3 reads TGTGCCAGTAGTATTGGTGGAGGGAACGAGCAGTACTTC. The full variable domain, completed using reference TRBV19 and TRBJ2-7, is DGGITQSPKYLFRKEGQNVTLSCEQNLNHDAMYWYRQDPGQGLRLIYYSQIVNDFQKGDIAEGYSVSREKKESFPLTVTSAQKNPTAFYLCASSIGGGNEQYFGPGTRLTVT.